Below are 24 T cell receptor beta chains sequenced from a single sample in a study of glioma-infiltrating T cells. Using RNA template, CDR3s of TCR alpha and beta were amplified with iRepertoire arm-PCR. TCRdb passed the multiplex PCR reads through MiXCR, listing each CDR3 protein once. This table has 170,000 or so distinct CDR3 sequences, roughly 45% appearing once. The sequencing sample was made of glioma tissue, nonneoplastic brain tissue, or PBMCs (not recorded which). These TCRs come from a human donor with low-grade glioma or glioblastoma, undergoing nonglioma brain surgery, or in good health (not recorded which).

Ten or more counts support this clonotype. The chain has TRBV27 and TRBJ1-5; D is unresolved. V was clipped by 2 bases and J by 3 bases, with 8 bases between them. The CDR3 sequence is 14 residues long. The V gene's germline CDR1 is MNHEY and CDR2 SMNVEV (reference sequence). Here the CDR3 DNA reads TGTGCCAGCAGTTTAAGATCCGTCAATCAGCCCCAGCATTTT. This encodes CASSLRSVNQPQHF.

For this clonotype: A much larger clone differs by one base, so this may be a read error. J is TRBJ2-7 and V is TRBV28, with D perhaps TRBD1 (5 bases). Trimming took off 3 bases at V and 2 bases at J, with 14 bases between the two ends. The germline V gene encodes CDR1 MDHEN and CDR2 SYDVKM. This CDR3 comprises 15 residues. The CDR3 DNA is TGTGCCAGCAGTTTCCCGGACACCAATCCCTACGAGCAGTACTTC. As protein: CASSFPDTNPYEQYF.

Details on this clonotype: A clone one base away is much larger, so this may be a read error. The chain joins TRBV20-1 to TRBJ1-6; D unclear. This CDR3 comprises 13 residues. V was pared by 3 bases and J by 3 bases, with 6 bases between. The germline CDR1 and CDR2 sequences are DFQATT and SNEGSKA (reference sequence). Written as DNA, the CDR3 is TGCAGTGCTAGGAACAGCTATAATTCACCCCTCCACTTT. Encoded protein: CSARNSYNSPLHF.

This clonotype was recorded many times. The chain employs TRBV7-8 and TRBJ2-3; 12 bases align to TRBD2. Germline loops: CDR1 SGHVS, CDR2 FQNEAQ. This CDR3 contains 15 residues. V shed 6 bases, J shed 4 bases, and the junction held 5 bases outside the gene matches. Here the CDR3 reads CASRSTSGSSDTQYF. CDR3 nucleotides: TGTGCCAGCAGATCGACTAGCGGGAGTTCAGATACGCAGTATTTT. The variable domain in full, completed from reference TRBV7-8 and TRBJ2-3, reads GAGVSQSPRYKVAKRGQDVALRCDPISGHVSLFWYQQALGQGPEFLTYFQNEAQLDKSGLPSDRFFAERPEGSVSTLKIQRTQQEDSAVYLCASRSTSGSSDTQYFGPGTRLTVL.

There are a few counts of this clonotype. The gene calls are TRBV29-1 and TRBJ1-5; a possible D gene is TRBD1 (5 bases). Trimming removed 4 bases at V and 2 bases at J, with 9 bases between. The CDR3 has 13 residues. Looked up from germline, CDR1 is SQVTM and CDR2 is ANQGSEA. The CDR3 sequence is CSVVLGGNQPQHF. CDR3 coding DNA: TGCAGCGTTGTTTTGGGGGGCAATCAGCCCCAGCATTTT.

At least ten counts were recorded for this clonotype. The J gene is TRBJ1-2, the V gene TRBV11-2; D unresolved. CDR1 and CDR2 (germline): SGHAT, FQNNGV. This CDR3 comprises 12 residues. Trimming stripped 2 bases from V and 8 bases from J, with 9 bases between. CDR3 residues: CASSLYGEGYTF. The CDR3 DNA is TGTGCCAGCAGCTTATATGGGGAAGGCTACACCTTC.

Note on this clonotype: The junction shows a germline mismatch at one end, possibly a read error. The chain combines TRBV3-1 with TRBJ2-3; D is perhaps TRBD1 or TRBD2 (5 bases each). The CDR3 has 15 residues. Germline values: CDR1 LGHDT, CDR2 YNNKEL (reference sequence). This chain's CDR3 is CARSQGDVDTDTQYF. CDR3 nucleotide sequence: TGTGCCAGAAGCCAAGGGGACGTAGACACAGATACGCAGTATTTT.

This clonotype was observed a few times. Possible read error: a much larger clone is one base away. This chain joins TRBV25-1 and TRBJ2-7; D is undetermined. The CDR3 length is 15 residues. Germline V gene lookup returns CDR1 MGHDK and CDR2 SYGVNS. Trimming cost V 3 bases and J 9 bases, with 21 bases left between them. CDR3 nucleotide sequence: TGTGCCAGCAGTGATTTGGTTTTCGGCAGCGACGGGCAGTACTTC. The encoded protein is CASSDLVFGSDGQYF.

The table lists this clonotype with many counts. This chain joins TRBV6-6 and TRBJ1-1; no clear D. The CDR3 loop spans 13 amino acids. Germline V gives CDR1 MNHNY, CDR2 SVGAGI (reference sequence). V lost 2 bases and J 0 bases, leaving 4 bases between the germline ends. The CDR3: CASSYGMNTEAFF. CDR3 DNA sequence: TGTGCCAGCAGTTACGGGATGAACACTGAAGCTTTCTTT.

The DNA for the CDR3 is TGTGCCAGCGGTTTCGGGGTCCTCGGCTACACCTTC. The encoded protein is CASGFGVLGYTF. V is TRBV25-1 and J is TRBJ1-2; D gene uncertain. Germline lookup yields CDR1 MGHDK and CDR2 SYGVNS. V lost 8 bases and J lost 8, with 15 bases in between. The CDR3 extends over 12 amino acids.

V and J are TRBV2 and TRBJ2-7; 8 nucleotides align to TRBD2. J gave up 8 bases and V 6 bases, and 15 bases lay outside the gene matches. Germline CDR1 reads SNHLY; CDR2 reads FYNNEI. This CDR3 has 15 residues. CDR3 residues: CASSVAGTPPTKQYF. The CDR3 DNA follows: TGTGCCAGCAGCGTAGCGGGGACCCCCCCTACGAAGCAGTACTTC.

DNA of the CDR3: TGTGCCAGTAGTATAGCCCAAGCTGGCGAGGAAAAACTGTTTTTT. This gives the protein CASSIAQAGEEKLFF. The V and J genes are TRBV19 and TRBJ1-4; no clear D gene. CDR3 length equals 15 residues. Per the germline V gene, CDR1 is LNHDA and CDR2 is SQIVND (reference sequence). The V end lost 1 base, the J end lost 8 bases, and 14 bases lay between the germline ends.

The chain recombines TRBV5-1 with TRBJ2-7; no firm D call. The CDR3 totals 14 residues. Germline CDR1 and CDR2: SGHRS and YFSETQ. Deletions cut 1 base from V and 3 bases from J, with 11 bases between. The CDR3 DNA sequence: TGCGCCAGCAGCTTGAACCTGGCCTTCTACGAGCAGTACTTC. Encoded protein: CASSLNLAFYEQYF. The full variable domain, in which reference TRBV5-1 and TRBJ2-7 provide the parts outside the CDR3, is KAGVTQTPRYLIKTRGQQVTLSCSPISGHRSVSWYQQTPGQGLQFLFEYFSETQRNKGNFPGRFSGRQFSNSRSEMNVSTLELGDSALYLCASSLNLAFYEQYFGPGTRLTVT.

Details on this clonotype: At one boundary the junction diverges from the germline segment, which might be a read error. J is TRBJ2-3 and V is TRBV6-1, with TRBD1 as a possible D gene (5 bases). Germline lookup yields CDR1 MNHNS and CDR2 SASEGT. CDR3 length: 15 amino acids. The CDR3 DNA reads as TGTGCCGGCAGTGAAGGATCCAGGGCGTTAGATACGCAGTATTTT. It translates to CAGSEGSRALDTQYF.

For this clonotype: This is likely a read error, given that the CDR3 carries no conserved phenylalanine or tryptophan at its end. This chain joins TRBV20-1 and TRBJ2-1; D unresolved. Germline V gives CDR1 DFQATT, CDR2 SNEGSKA (reference sequence). CDR3 length: 16 amino acids. V shed 1 base and J shed 5 bases, with 18 bases lying between them. CDR3 amino acids: CSARVLALGLNNEQFL. CDR3 coding DNA: TGCAGTGCTAGAGTTTTAGCTCTAGGGTTAAACAATGAGCAGTTCCTC.

This chain links TRBV19 with TRBJ2-5; no reliable D call. Germline CDR1 is LNHDA and CDR2 is SQIVND (reference sequence). Trimming shortened V by 8 bases and J by 5 bases, and 15 bases separated the two germline ends. CDR3 length: 13 residues. The CDR3 nucleotides are TGTGCCAGTGGCTTACAGTTGTACGAGACCCAGTACTTC. Its translation is CASGLQLYETQYF.

This chain links TRBV19 with TRBJ1-5; 8 bases are a match to TRBD1. This CDR3 comprises 14 residues. Germline V gives CDR1 LNHDA, CDR2 SQIVND (reference sequence). The trim removed 6 bases at V and 6 bases at J, leaving 7 bases unmatched. As DNA, the CDR3 is TGTGCCAGTAGACTCGGGACAGGAGGTCAGCCCCAGCATTTT. Encoded protein: CASRLGTGGQPQHF.

Comments on this clonotype: This sequence may be a read error, since a much larger clone differs from it by one base. CDR3 loop: CASSQVIMREGFNEQYF. In nucleotides, the CDR3 is TGCGCCAGCAGCCAAGTTATTATGCGGGAGGGCTTCAATGAGCAGTACTTC. The V and J genes are TRBV4-1 and TRBJ2-4; 9 bases map to TRBD2. Germline CDR1 and CDR2: MGHRA and YSYEKL. Trimming took 1 base from V and 13 from J; bases not matched to a gene: 17. There are 17 residues in the CDR3.

This clonotype was observed at least ten times. The rearrangement joins TRBV10-3 to TRBJ2-3, with 10 positions matching TRBD2. In germline, CDR1 is ENHRY, CDR2 SYGVKD. This CDR3 spans 14 amino acids. J gave up 6 bases and V 10 bases, and 10 bases lay outside the gene matches. CDR3 nucleotides: TGTGCCACCCTAGCGGGAGAGGTGGAGGATACGCAGTATTTT. It is translated as CATLAGEVEDTQYF.

The chain joins TRBV6-1 to TRBJ2-7; the match to TRBD1 covers 9 bases. Germline CDR1 is MNHNS and CDR2 is SASEGT. J lost 7 bases, V lost 10 bases, and 14 bases had no gene match. The CDR3 has 14 residues. The CDR3 DNA sequence: TGTGCCACCTGGGGACAGGGAAGCTACTATGAGCAGTACTTC. Translating gives CATWGQGSYYEQYF.

There are many counts of this clonotype. The chain links TRBV20-1 to TRBJ2-1, with 7 bases fitting TRBD2. CDR1 and CDR2 from the germline V gene are DFQATT and SNEGSKA (reference sequence). The CDR3 covers 14 residues. With 6 bases clipped from V and 3 bases from J, the junction kept 8 bases outside the gene matches. CDR3 nucleotide sequence: TGCAGTGCCATCACTCCTAGCGGCTACAATGAGCAGTTCTTC. Protein: CSAITPSGYNEQFF.

The genes are TRBV28 and TRBJ1-5, with 8 positions matching TRBD1. The V and J ends lost 6 bases and 5 bases, in that order; junction bases with no gene match: 18. Germline V gene sequence: CDR1 MDHEN, CDR2 SYDVKM. CDR3 size: 18 residues. The CDR3 loop reads CASSQGQGLGINDQPQHF. CDR3 nucleotide sequence: TGTGCCAGCAGCCAAGGACAGGGTCTAGGCATTAACGATCAGCCCCAGCATTTT. Together with reference TRBV28 and TRBJ1-5, the CDR3 gives the full variable domain: DVKVTQSSRYLVKRTGEKVFLECVQDMDHENMFWYRQDPGLGLRLIYFSYDVKMKEKGDIPEGYSVSREKKERFSLILESASTNQTSMYLCASSQGQGLGINDQPQHFGDGTRLSIL.

This clonotype was seen a few times. V is TRBV3-1 and J is TRBJ2-1; D is perhaps TRBD2 (5 bases). The germline V and J ends were trimmed by 3 bases and 10 bases, with 19 bases remaining between them. The CDR3 runs 15 residues. CDR1 and CDR2 from the germline V gene are LGHDT and YNNKEL (reference sequence). The CDR3 is CASSHGESRVREQFF. In DNA form, the CDR3 reads TGTGCCAGCAGCCATGGGGAGTCACGGGTCCGCGAGCAGTTCTTC.

This clonotype came up many times. The J gene is TRBJ1-1, the V gene TRBV20-1; weak D call: TRBD1 (6 bases). CDR1 DFQATT and CDR2 SNEGSKA come from the germline V gene (reference sequence). This CDR3 is 14 amino acids long. The V and J ends lost 2 bases and 5 bases respectively, with 15 bases between them. In DNA form, the CDR3 reads TGCAGTGCTAGACGACAGGCTTTGTTAACTGAAGCTTTCTTT. Translating gives CSARRQALLTEAFF.